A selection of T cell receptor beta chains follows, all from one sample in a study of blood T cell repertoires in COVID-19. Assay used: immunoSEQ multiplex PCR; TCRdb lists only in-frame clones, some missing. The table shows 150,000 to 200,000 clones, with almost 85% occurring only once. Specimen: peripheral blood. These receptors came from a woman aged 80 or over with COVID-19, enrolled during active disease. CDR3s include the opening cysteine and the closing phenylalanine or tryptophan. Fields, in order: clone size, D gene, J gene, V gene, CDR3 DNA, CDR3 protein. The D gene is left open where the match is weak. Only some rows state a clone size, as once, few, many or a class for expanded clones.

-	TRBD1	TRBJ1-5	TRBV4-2	TGTGCCAGCAGCCAAGTGGGACAGGACAATCAGCCCCAGCATTTT	CASSQVGQDNQPQHF
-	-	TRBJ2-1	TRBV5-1	TGCGCCAGCAGCTTGGTTAGCGAAAACAATGAGCAGTTCTTC	CASSLVSENNEQFF
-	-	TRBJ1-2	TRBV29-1	TGCAGCGTTGCAGGGAAACAGGGCGACTATGGCTACACCTTC	CSVAGKQGDYGYTF
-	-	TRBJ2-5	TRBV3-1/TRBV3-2	TGTGCCAGCAGCGGGGGCCCGGGGACCCAGTACTTC	CASSGGPGTQYF
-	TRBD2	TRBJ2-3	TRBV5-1	TGCGCCAGCAGCGGGGTGGGAGGGACGGATACGCAGTATTTT	CASSGVGGTDTQYF
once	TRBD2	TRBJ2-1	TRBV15	TGTGCCACCAGCAGAGATCGGAGACTAGCGGGAGGGGGCTACAATGAGCAGTTCTTC	CATSRDRRLAGGGYNEQFF
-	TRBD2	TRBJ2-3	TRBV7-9	TGTGCCAGCAGCTTTAGCGGGGGGGCCAGAGATACGCAGTATTTT	CASSFSGGARDTQYF
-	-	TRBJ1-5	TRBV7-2	TGTGCCAGCAGCTTAAGACAGAATCAGCCCCAGCATTTT	CASSLRQNQPQHF
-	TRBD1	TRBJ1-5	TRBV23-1	TGCGCCAGCAGTCATGGTCCCGACAGGGGCAATCAGCCCCAGCATTTT	CASSHGPDRGNQPQHF
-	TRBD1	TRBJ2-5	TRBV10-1	TGCGCCAGCAGTGACCGACGGACAGGGCAAGAGACCCAGTACTTC	CASSDRRTGQETQYF
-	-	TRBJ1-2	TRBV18	TGTGCCAGCTCACCGGGGGCAGAACTAGGTGGCTACACCTTC	CASSPGAELGGYTF
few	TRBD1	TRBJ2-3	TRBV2	TGTGCCAGCAGTAGAATGACAGGGACAGATACGCAGTATTTT	CASSRMTGTDTQYF
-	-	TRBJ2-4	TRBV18	TGTGCCAGCTCACAACTACTGGGTCCCGCAGCCAAAAACATTCAGTACTTC	CASSQLLGPAAKNIQYF
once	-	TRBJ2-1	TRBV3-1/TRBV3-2	TGTGCCAGCAGACAAAGATTATGGAGGATAATGTACAATGAGCAGTTCTTC	CASRQRLWRIMYNEQFF
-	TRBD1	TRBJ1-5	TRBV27	TGTGCCAGCAGTTTAGACAGGGATCAGCCCCAGCATTTT	CASSLDRDQPQHF
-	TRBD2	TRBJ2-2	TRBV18	TGTGCCAGCTCACCGCCGGGACTAGCGCCGACCGGGGAGCTGTTTTTT	CASSPPGLAPTGELFF
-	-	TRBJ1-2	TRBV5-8	TGTGCCAGCAGCCCGGGGGGGGGAAACTATGGCTACACCTTC	CASSPGGGNYGYTF
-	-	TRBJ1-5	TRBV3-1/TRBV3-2	TGTGCCAGCAGCCAAGATACGACAGGCAATCAGCCCCAGCATTTT	CASSQDTTGNQPQHF
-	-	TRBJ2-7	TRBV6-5	TGTGCCAGCAGGGGTGCAGGGGCCCTCTACGAGCAGTACTTC	CASRGAGALYEQYF
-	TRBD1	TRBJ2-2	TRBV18	TGTGCCAGCTCTCCCCGCCAGGGGGATCGTACCGGGGAGCTGTTTTTT	CASSPRQGDRTGELFF
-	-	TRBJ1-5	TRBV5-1	TGCGCCAGCAGCTTCGACACTAGCAATCAGCCCCAGCATTTT	CASSFDTSNQPQHF
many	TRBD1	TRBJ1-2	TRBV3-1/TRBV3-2	TGTGCCAGCAGCGCCCGGGACAGGATATTTAACTATGGCTACACCTTC	CASSARDRIFNYGYTF
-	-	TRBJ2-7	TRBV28	TGTGCCAGCAGTTTATGGGGGGCAGGGTTTCTCTCCTACGAGCAGTACTTC	CASSLWGAGFLSYEQYF
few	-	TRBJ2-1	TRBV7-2	TGTGCCAGTACTATTCAGGGCCACTCCTACAATGAGCAGTTCTTC	CASTIQGHSYNEQFF
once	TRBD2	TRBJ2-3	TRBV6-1	TGTGCCAGCAGTGATAGCGGGGGGATAACTACGCAGTATTTT	CASSDSGGITTQYF